Presented here are 24 T cell receptor beta chains from one specimen sequenced in a study of blood T cell repertoires in COVID-19. Clones were read by immunoSEQ multiplex PCR, and TCRdb kept only the in-frame ones, dropping some. Of approximately 200,000 clones in the sample, more than 75% are singletons; the top ten hold over 15%. The source material was peripheral blood. These receptors were obtained from a person between 65 and 80 years old with COVID-19, enrolled during active disease.

This clone was recorded only once. The J gene is TRBJ1-2, the V gene TRBV28; TRBD1 agrees at 9 bases. This CDR3 is built from 15 residues. Unmatched junction bases numbered 11, after V lost 5 bases and J lost 7 bases. Germline loops: CDR1 MDHEN, CDR2 SYDVKM. CDR3 residues: CASSGSGQGIGGYTF. The DNA of the CDR3 is TGTGCCAGCAGTGGATCAGGACAGGGGATCGGTGGCTACACCTTC.

The chain recombines TRBV6-5 with TRBJ2-1; 10 bases line up with TRBD2. Germline lookup yields CDR1 MNHEY and CDR2 SVGAGI. The length of the CDR3 is 14 residues. J gave up 7 bases and V 2 bases, and 2 bases lay outside the gene matches. The CDR3 DNA is TGTGCCAGCAGTTACCTTAGCGGGGGGAATGAGCAGTTCTTC. Its protein is CASSYLSGGNEQFF.

The chain combines TRBV6-5 with TRBJ2-7, with TRBD1 as a possible D gene (6 bases). This CDR3 is 14 amino acids long. Trimming left V 6 bases short and J 3 bases short, with 15 bases between. The germline gives CDR1 MNHEY, CDR2 SVGAGI. CDR3 sequence: CASSHTRGNYEQYF. For the CDR3, the DNA is TGTGCCAGCAGCCACACGAGGGGGAACTACGAGCAGTACTTC.

The CDR3 sequence is CASSVPQGIDYGYTF. CDR3 nucleotides: TGTGCCAGCAGCGTCCCACAGGGGATCGATTATGGCTACACCTTC. The rearrangement uses TRBV7-9 and TRBJ1-2, with 7 bases matching TRBD1. CDR1 SEHNR and CDR2 FQNEAQ come from the germline V gene (reference sequence). The CDR3 is made up of 15 amino acids. V dropped 5 bases and J dropped 5; count of bases not matched to a gene: 11.

The chain employs TRBV4-3 and TRBJ1-6; a weak D match, TRBD1 (5 bases). The CDR3 has 15 amino acids. The V gene lost 5 bases and the J gene lost 5 bases, with 13 bases spanning the gap. CDR1 is LGHNA, CDR2 YSLEER, per germline. The CDR3 is CASSRAGQNNSPLHF. The DNA of the CDR3 is TGCGCCAGCAGCAGGGCAGGGCAAAATAATTCACCCCTCCACTTT.

The gene calls are TRBV7-2 and TRBJ1-6, with 7 positions matching TRBD1. CDR3 length: 14 amino acids. J lost 6 bases, V lost 3 bases, and 2 bases had no gene match. Germline V gene data show CDR1 as SGHTA and CDR2 as FQGNSA. The DNA of the CDR3 is TGTGCCAGCAGCTTGGGACAGATTAATTCACCCCTCCACTTT. Protein sequence: CASSLGQINSPLHF.

The chain recombines TRBV6-5 with TRBJ1-1, with D tentatively TRBD1 (5 bases). The germline V and J ends were trimmed by 2 bases and 7 bases, with 11 bases remaining between them. Germline V CDR1 and CDR2: MNHEY, SVGAGI. The CDR3 contains 13 residues. In DNA form, the CDR3 reads TGTGCCAGCAGTTACGCCCAAGGGGATGAAGCTTTCTTT. This codes for CASSYAQGDEAFF.

The sample holds one count of this clone. V gene TRBV10-3 combines with J gene TRBJ1-2; TRBD1 is a possible D gene (5 bases). The CDR3 consists of 15 residues. Germline V CDR1 and CDR2: ENHRY, SYGVKD. Trimming removed 7 bases from V and 7 bases from J, with 22 bases in between. CDR3 nucleotide sequence: TGTGCCATCACGGACACCAAAGTCGCGGTCAGTGGCTACACCTTC. Amino acid sequence: CAITDTKVAVSGYTF.

The chain joins TRBV30 to TRBJ2-3; D call uncertain. Germline V gene lookup returns CDR1 GTSNPN and CDR2 SVGIG (reference sequence). V was pared by 0 bases and J by 3 bases, with 13 bases between. The CDR3 spans 15 residues. DNA for the CDR3: TGTGCCTGGAGTGTAGGTCCGGGTCCGACAGATACGCAGTATTTT. It specifies CAWSVGPGPTDTQYF.

The chain carries TRBV7-9 and TRBJ2-2, with a weak D call TRBD1 (6 bases). The length of the CDR3 is 15 residues. Germline lookup yields CDR1 SEHNR and CDR2 FQNEAQ (reference sequence). Trimming left V 6 bases short and J 2 bases short, with 13 bases between. CDR3 nucleotide sequence: TGTGCCAGCAGGCCCGGGACAAAAAACACCGGGGAGCTGTTTTTT. This sequence encodes CASRPGTKNTGELFF.

This chain connects TRBV5-6 to TRBJ1-1; possibly TRBD1 for D (6 bases). Germline assignment: CDR1 SGHDT and CDR2 YYEEEE. The V gene lost 2 bases and the J gene lost 4 bases, with 12 bases spanning the gap. The CDR3 extends over 14 amino acids. The chain's CDR3 is CASSFARGGTEAFF. In DNA, the CDR3 is TGTGCCAGCAGCTTTGCCCGAGGGGGCACTGAAGCTTTCTTT. Using reference TRBV5-6 and TRBJ1-1 for the parts outside the CDR3, the full variable domain is DAGVTQSPTHLIKTRGQQVTLRCSPKSGHDTVSWYQQALGQGPQFIFQYYEEEERQRGNFPDRFSGHQFPNYSSELNVNALLLGDSALYLCASSFARGGTEAFFGQGTRLTVV.

V is TRBV19 and J is TRBJ2-1; D unclear. In germline, CDR1 is LNHDA, CDR2 SQIVND (reference sequence). V lost 7 bases to trimming and J lost 0 bases, with 10 bases between them. The CDR3 is made up of 14 amino acids. The CDR3 here is CASTIPGSYNEQFF. CDR3 nucleotides: TGTGCCAGTACCATCCCAGGCTCCTACAATGAGCAGTTCTTC.

The chain uses TRBV10-3 and TRBJ2-2; no reliable D call. Germline V gene lookup returns CDR1 ENHRY and CDR2 SYGVKD. Trimming removed 5 bases from V and 2 bases from J, with 15 bases in between. The CDR3 runs to 16 residues. CDR3 DNA sequence: TGTGCCATCAGTCCCTTTGGGCAAGTTAACACCGGGGAGCTGTTTTTT. It yields the protein CAISPFGQVNTGELFF.

The CDR3: CSVGAPGKVAGATDTQYF. The CDR3 DNA is TGCAGCGTTGGTGCCCCAGGGAAGGTAGCGGGGGCCACAGATACGCAGTATTTT. The V call is TRBV29-1, the J call TRBJ2-3; 9 nucleotides match TRBD2. CDR1 and CDR2 (germline): SQVTM, ANQGSEA. V was pared by 4 bases and J by 2 bases, with 16 bases of the junction left unmatched. The CDR3 is 18 residues long.

This chain joins TRBV6-1 and TRBJ2-2; 12 bases line up with TRBD2. With V trimmed by 4 bases and J by 6 bases, 18 bases remained unmatched. CDR1 is MNHNS, CDR2 SASEGT, per germline. The CDR3 runs to 20 residues. CDR3 DNA: TGTGCCAGCAGTGCCCTCACGGGACTAGCGGGCGGGTCCGTTCCCGGGGAGCTGTTTTTT. This encodes CASSALTGLAGGSVPGELFF.

The J gene is TRBJ2-7, the V gene TRBV5-1; D gene uncertain. The CDR3 loop spans 12 amino acids. Germline CDR1 SGHRS, CDR2 YFSETQ. V dropped 1 base and J dropped 6 bases, with 8 bases sitting between them. The CDR3 loop reads CASSLIGLEQYF. Here the CDR3 DNA reads TGCGCCAGCAGCTTGATTGGGCTCGAGCAGTACTTC.

The table lists this clone with a count of one. V usage is TRBV5-8 and J usage is TRBJ2-2; D is unresolved. V was cut by 0 bases and J by 5 bases, with 14 bases left in between. The germline V gene encodes CDR1 SGHTS and CDR2 YDEGEE. The CDR3 is made up of 16 amino acids. The CDR3, as DNA: TGTGCCAGCAGCTTGGTTCGTACAGCTCCTACCGGGGAGCTGTTTTTT. It is translated as CASSLVRTAPTGELFF. Full variable domain (outside the CDR3, taken from reference TRBV5-8 and TRBJ2-2): EAGVTQSPTHLIKTRGQQATLRCSPISGHTSVYWYQQALGLGLQFLLWYDEGEERNRGNFPPRFSGRQFPNYSSELNVNALELEDSALYLCASSLVRTAPTGELFFGEGSRLTVL.

The chain employs TRBV19 and TRBJ2-1, with 10 nucleotides matching TRBD1. The germline gives CDR1 LNHDA, CDR2 SQIVND (reference sequence). The CDR3 runs 17 residues. Trimming at V came to 0 bases and at J to 3 bases, leaving 5 bases not matched to a gene. The CDR3, as DNA: TGTGCCAGTAGTATAGATGGTGGGGACAGGGGCTACAATGAGCAGTTCTTC. Protein: CASSIDGGDRGYNEQFF.

The chain carries TRBV9 and TRBJ2-1, with 9 nucleotides matching TRBD2. J lost 5 bases, V lost 4 bases, and 19 bases had no gene match. The CDR3 is made up of 19 amino acids. Germline CDR1 and CDR2: SGDLS and YYNGEE. The DNA of the CDR3 is TGTGCCAGCAGCTCCCAAGGAGGGCCCGGGACTAGCAGGAACAATGAGCAGTTCTTC. Translating gives CASSSQGGPGTSRNNEQFF.

The chain combines TRBV7-2 with TRBJ2-5; TRBD2 agrees at 12 bases. CDR1 is SGHTA and CDR2 is FQGNSA in the germline V gene. This CDR3 spans 15 amino acids. After removal of 5 bases from V and 3 bases from J, the junction contained 4 bases not matched to a gene. DNA of the CDR3: TGTGCCAGCAGCGGCGGACTAGCGGGGAAAGAGACCCAGTACTTC. This translates into CASSGGLAGKETQYF.

The V gene is TRBV10-3, the J gene TRBJ1-2; TRBD1 might be the D (6 bases). Trimming removed 4 bases at V and 6 bases at J, with 18 bases between. Germline values: CDR1 ENHRY, CDR2 SYGVKD. CDR3 length: 15 residues. As DNA, the CDR3 is TGTGCCATCAGTGGCCAGGGGCCGGGGTTGGATGGCTACACCTTC. Its translation is CAISGQGPGLDGYTF.

The V call is TRBV6-5, the J call TRBJ2-1; D unresolved. The germline CDR1 and CDR2 sequences are MNHEY and SVGAGI. Deletions cut 3 bases from V and 3 bases from J, with 9 bases between. CDR3 size: 14 residues. The CDR3 DNA follows: TGTGCCAGCAGTTATCGTACAGACTACAATGAGCAGTTCTTC. It yields the protein CASSYRTDYNEQFF.

This clone appeared a few times. V is TRBV15 and J is TRBJ2-7, with TRBD2 as a possible D gene (5 bases). Germline CDR1 reads LNHNV; CDR2 reads YYDKDF (reference sequence). The V gene lost 6 bases and the J gene lost 0 bases, with 12 bases spanning the gap. There are 14 residues in the CDR3. Here the CDR3 reads CATSRGPNSYEQYF. The CDR3 DNA follows: TGTGCCACCAGTCGGGGTCCCAACTCCTACGAGCAGTACTTC.

The count of this clone is one. The chain recombines TRBV5-1 with TRBJ2-3; 7 bases fit TRBD1. Trimming took 4 bases from V and 2 from J; bases not matched to a gene: 4. The germline gives CDR1 SGHRS, CDR2 YFSETQ. CDR3 length equals 14 residues. DNA for the CDR3: TGCGCCAGCAGCAGGGACAGTAACACAGATACGCAGTATTTT. It codes for CASSRDSNTDTQYF.